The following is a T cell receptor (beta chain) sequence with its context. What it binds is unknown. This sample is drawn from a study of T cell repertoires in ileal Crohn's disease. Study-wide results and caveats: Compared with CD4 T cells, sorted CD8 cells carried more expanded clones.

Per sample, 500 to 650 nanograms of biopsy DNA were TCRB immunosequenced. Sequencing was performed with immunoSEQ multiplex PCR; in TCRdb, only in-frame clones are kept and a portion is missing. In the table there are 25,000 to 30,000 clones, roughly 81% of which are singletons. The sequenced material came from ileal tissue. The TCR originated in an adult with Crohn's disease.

The CDR3 sequence is CASSRGQREKLFF. In DNA form, the CDR3 reads TGTGCCAGCTCGCGGGGACAGCGTGAAAAACTGTTTTTT. The V and J genes are TRBV18 and TRBJ1-4; 7 bases agree with TRBD1. Germline V lookup: CDR1 KGHSH, CDR2 LQKENI. After removal of 6 bases from V and 7 bases from J, the junction contained 5 bases not matched to a gene. CDR3 length: 13 residues. Filled out from reference TRBV18 and TRBJ1-4, the complete variable domain reads NAGVMQNPRHLVRRRGQEARLRCSPMKGHSHVYWYRQLPEEGLKFMVYLQKENIIDESGMPKERFSAEFPKEGPSILRIQQVVRGDSAAYFCASSRGQREKLFFGSGTQLSVL.